This TCR beta chain comes out of a study of T cell responses to AZD1222 COVID-19 vaccine (dated by TCRdb to 2020 to 2022). Background for the entire study: AZD1222 recipients whose second dose came at about 4 weeks and those whose second dose came at about 12 weeks were combined into one group, since spike-specific TCR depth and breadth did not differ between the two schedules. A total of just over 230 trial participants underwent TCR sequencing, of whom about 210 had received two doses of AZD1222 and some 25 had received two doses of the MenACWY control vaccine. Trial participants were enrolled by age into 18-55, 56-69 and 70-plus year subgroups, with approximately 150, 30 and 60 TCR-sequenced participants respectively.

Of note for this clone: The antigen this receptor binds is unknown. No quality values exist for individual bases; no much larger clone is one base distant.

Via the germline V gene (reference sequence), CDR1 is SEHNR and CDR2 FQNEAQ. V loses 5 bases of germline sequence and J loses 3 bases, and the interval between the two ends is 20 bases. The CDR3 starts with the cysteine, ends with the phenylalanine, and has 18 residues. The kept DNA is CDR3 alone, 54 bases in frame from the first base. The label giving this sample's time point can be read as: baseline before first vaccination. Samples from vaccinated people were obtained from the UK trials COV001 and COV002, which included a single-blind randomized controlled phase 2/3 trial of AZD1222 (ChAdOx1 nCoV-19) in healthy adults. For TCRbeta chain sequencing, PBMC samples from trial participants were taken at day 0 and at day 28 after the second dose. The CDR3 regions of human TCRbeta chains were subjected to immunosequencing. The published analysis was carried out like this. TCRs in the repertoires were matched against a reference library of SARS-CoV-2-specific TCRs that had been generated with the MIRA antigen-specificity platform. Breadth meant the fraction of unique TCRs that were SARS-CoV-2-associated, whereas depth meant the fraction of total T cells that were SARS-CoV-2-associated. Using the MIRA data, each spike-specific TCR was mapped to the spike region that the TCR reacts to and placed in a CD4 or CD8 class. Log10-transformed breadth and depth values were compared by one-way ANOVA with Sidak's multiple comparisons tests. The clones in this table, taken by TCRdb from immuneACCESS, are in-frame only. Not every clone is retained; where verified, under half of the shortfall comes from an unresolved V gene, and the cause of the rest is unknown. That table is the source of V, J and clone size, and D and trimming were worked out from the DNA. This sample comprises about 140,000 clones, roughly 92% of them detected only once. The ten largest clones add up to around 1.7% of the sample.

Study-wide findings and limitations: The 56-69-year group was small, and its depth increase did not reach significance, likely because of low power. Vaccine-associated CD4 TCRs spanned the whole spike protein, with dominant responses in regions 160-218 and 743-854. Epitopes outside the regions mutated in the B.1.351 and B.1.1.7 variants were reportedly recognized by nearly half of the unique spike-specific TCRs. After two AZD1222 doses, both the breadth and the depth of spike-specific TCRs were significantly higher than at day 0 and than in MenACWY recipients. Most participants were white British and females outnumbered males, and the authors suggested that clonal diversity may have been underestimated. Only five to seven AZD1222 recipients were SARS-CoV-2 seropositive at baseline, limiting conclusions about previously exposed vaccinees. No day 14 peak-response samples were available, so repertoires were characterized only after the peak T cell response.

The sequencing here drew on peripheral blood, taken on day 0 of AZD1222 vaccination. Here the chain combines TRBV7-9 and TRBJ2-6; the D gene is perhaps TRBD1, from 6 matching bases. The source of this sequence is an adult in good health. The CDR3 here reads CASSRTQGRLGGANVLTF. The DNA reads as follows: TGTGCCAGCAGCAGAACCCAGGGGCGTTTGGGTGGGGCCAACGTCCTGACTTTC. With the rest looked up from the reference TRBV7-9 and TRBJ2-6 genes rather than sequenced, the full variable domain is DTGVSQNPRHKITKRGQNVTFRCDPISEHNRLYWYRQTLGQGPEFLTYFQNEAQLEKSRLLSDRFSAERPKGSFSTLEIQRTEQGDSAMYLCASSRTQGRLGGANVLTFGAGSRLTVL.